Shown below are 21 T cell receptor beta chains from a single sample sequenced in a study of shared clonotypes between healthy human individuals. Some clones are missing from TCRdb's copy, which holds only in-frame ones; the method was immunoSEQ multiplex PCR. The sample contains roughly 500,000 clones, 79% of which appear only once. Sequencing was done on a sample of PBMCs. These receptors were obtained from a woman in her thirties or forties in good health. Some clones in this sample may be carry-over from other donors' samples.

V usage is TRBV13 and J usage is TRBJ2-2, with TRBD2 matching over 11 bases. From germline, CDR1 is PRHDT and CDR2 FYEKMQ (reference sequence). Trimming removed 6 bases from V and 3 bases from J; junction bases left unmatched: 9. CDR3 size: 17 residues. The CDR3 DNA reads TGTGCCAGCAGTCAACTTAGCGGGAGGGCACACACCGGGGAGCTGTTTTTT. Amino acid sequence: CASSQLSGRAHTGELFF. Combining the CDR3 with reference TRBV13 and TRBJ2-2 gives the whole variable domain AAGVIQSPRHLIKEKRETATLKCYPIPRHDTVYWYQQGPGQDPQFLISFYEKMQSDKGSIPDRFSAQQFSDYHSELNMSSLELGDSALYFCASSQLSGRAHTGELFFGEGSRLTVL.

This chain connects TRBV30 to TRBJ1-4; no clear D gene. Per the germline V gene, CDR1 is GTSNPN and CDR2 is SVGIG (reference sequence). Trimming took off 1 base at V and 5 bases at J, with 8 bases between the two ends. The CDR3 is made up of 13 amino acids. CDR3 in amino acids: CAWSGPGNEKLFF. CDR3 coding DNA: TGTGCCTGGAGTGGACCGGGCAATGAAAAACTGTTTTTT. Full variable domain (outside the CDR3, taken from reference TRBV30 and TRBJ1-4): SQTIHQWPATLVQPVGSPLSLECTVEGTSNPNLYWYRQAAGRGLQLLFYSVGIGQISSEVPQNLSASRPQDRQFILSSKKLLLSDSGFYLCAWSGPGNEKLFFGSGTQLSVL.

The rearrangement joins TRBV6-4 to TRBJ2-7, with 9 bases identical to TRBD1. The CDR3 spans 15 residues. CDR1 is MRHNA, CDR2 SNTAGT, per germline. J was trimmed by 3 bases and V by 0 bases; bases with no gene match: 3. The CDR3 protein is CASSDSQTGGYEQYF. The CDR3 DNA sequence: TGTGCCAGCAGTGACTCGCAGACAGGGGGCTACGAGCAGTACTTC.

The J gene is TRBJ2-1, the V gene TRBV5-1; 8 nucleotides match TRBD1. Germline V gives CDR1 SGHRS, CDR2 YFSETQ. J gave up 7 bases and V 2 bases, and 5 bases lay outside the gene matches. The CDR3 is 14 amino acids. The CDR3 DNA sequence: TGCGCCAGCAGCTTTACAGGGGGTGGGAATGAGCAGTTCTTC. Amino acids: CASSFTGGGNEQFF.

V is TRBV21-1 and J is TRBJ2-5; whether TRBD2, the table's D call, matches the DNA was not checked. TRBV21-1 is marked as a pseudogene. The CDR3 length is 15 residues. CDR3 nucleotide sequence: TGTGCCAGCAGCAAAACGAGCGGGAGGCGGGAGACCCAGTACTTC. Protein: CASSKTSGRRETQYF.

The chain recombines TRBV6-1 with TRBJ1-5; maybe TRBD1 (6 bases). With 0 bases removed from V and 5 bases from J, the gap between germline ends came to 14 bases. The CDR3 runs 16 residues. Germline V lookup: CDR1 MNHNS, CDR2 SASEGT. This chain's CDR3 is CASSEALFGGYQPQHF. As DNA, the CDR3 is TGTGCCAGCAGTGAAGCATTATTCGGGGGCTATCAGCCCCAGCATTTT.

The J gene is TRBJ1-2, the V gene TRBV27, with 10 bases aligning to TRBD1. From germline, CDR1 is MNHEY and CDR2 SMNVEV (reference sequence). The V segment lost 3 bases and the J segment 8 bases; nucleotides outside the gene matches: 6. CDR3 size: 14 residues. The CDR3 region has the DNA TGTGCCAGCAGTTTCTCGACAGGGGGCTACGGCTACACCTTC. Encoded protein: CASSFSTGGYGYTF.

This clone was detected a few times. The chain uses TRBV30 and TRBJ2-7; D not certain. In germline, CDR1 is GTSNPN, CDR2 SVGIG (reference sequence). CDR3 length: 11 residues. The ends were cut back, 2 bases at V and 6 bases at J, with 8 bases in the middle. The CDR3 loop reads CAWSKGGEQYF. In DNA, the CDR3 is TGTGCCTGGAGTAAGGGTGGCGAGCAGTACTTC.

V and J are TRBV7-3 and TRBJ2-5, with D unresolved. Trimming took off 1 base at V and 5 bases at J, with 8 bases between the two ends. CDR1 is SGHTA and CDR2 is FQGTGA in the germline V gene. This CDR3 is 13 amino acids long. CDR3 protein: CASSLKPMETQYF. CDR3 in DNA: TGTGCCAGCAGCTTAAAACCCATGGAGACCCAGTACTTC.

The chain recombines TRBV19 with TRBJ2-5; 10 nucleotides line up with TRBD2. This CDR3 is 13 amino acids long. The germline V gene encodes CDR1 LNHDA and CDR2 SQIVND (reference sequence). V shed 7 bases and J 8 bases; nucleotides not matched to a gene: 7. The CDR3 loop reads CASMASGRDTQYF. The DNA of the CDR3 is TGTGCCAGTATGGCCAGCGGGAGGGACACCCAGTACTTC.

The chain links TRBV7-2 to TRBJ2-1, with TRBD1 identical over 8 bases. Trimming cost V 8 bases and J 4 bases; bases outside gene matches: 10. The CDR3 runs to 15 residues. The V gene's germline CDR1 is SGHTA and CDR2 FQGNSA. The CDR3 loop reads CASRIKTGAYNEQFF. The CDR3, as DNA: TGTGCCAGCCGAATTAAGACAGGGGCGTACAATGAGCAGTTCTTC.

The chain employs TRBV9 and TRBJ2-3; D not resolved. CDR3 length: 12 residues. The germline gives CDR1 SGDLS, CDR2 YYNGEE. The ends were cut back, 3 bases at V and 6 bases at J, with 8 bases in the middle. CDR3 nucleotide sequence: TGTGCCAGCAGCGACCTCCGCGATACGCAGTATTTT. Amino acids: CASSDLRDTQYF.

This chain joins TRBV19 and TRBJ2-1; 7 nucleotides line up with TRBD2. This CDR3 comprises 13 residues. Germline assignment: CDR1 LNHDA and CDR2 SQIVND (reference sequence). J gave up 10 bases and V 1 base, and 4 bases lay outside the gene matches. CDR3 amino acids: CASSIGREGEQFF. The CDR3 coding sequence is TGTGCCAGTAGTATAGGTAGGGAGGGGGAGCAGTTCTTC.

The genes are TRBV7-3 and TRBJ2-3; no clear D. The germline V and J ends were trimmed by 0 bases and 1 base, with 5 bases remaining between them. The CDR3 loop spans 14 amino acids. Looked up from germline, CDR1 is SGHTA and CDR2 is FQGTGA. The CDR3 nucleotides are TGTGCCAGCAGCTTAACACCAGGCACAGATACGCAGTATTTT. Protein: CASSLTPGTDTQYF.

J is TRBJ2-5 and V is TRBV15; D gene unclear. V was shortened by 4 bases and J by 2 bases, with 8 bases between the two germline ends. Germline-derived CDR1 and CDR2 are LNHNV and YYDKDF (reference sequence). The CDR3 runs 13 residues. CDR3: CATSNRWQETQYF. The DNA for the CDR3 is TGTGCCACCAGCAATCGCTGGCAAGAGACCCAGTACTTC.

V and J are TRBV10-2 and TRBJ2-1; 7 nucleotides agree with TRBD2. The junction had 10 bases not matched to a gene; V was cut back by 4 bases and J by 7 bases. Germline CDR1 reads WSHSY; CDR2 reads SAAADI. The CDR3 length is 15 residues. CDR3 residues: CASSAAGVFGNEQFF. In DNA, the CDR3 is TGCGCCAGCAGTGCTGCGGGAGTTTTCGGAAATGAGCAGTTCTTC.

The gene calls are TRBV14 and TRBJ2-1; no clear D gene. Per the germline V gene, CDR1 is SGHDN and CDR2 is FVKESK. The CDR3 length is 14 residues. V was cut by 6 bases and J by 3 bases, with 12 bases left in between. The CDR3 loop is CASSDHSNYNEQFF. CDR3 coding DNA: TGTGCCAGCAGTGATCACTCCAACTACAATGAGCAGTTCTTC.

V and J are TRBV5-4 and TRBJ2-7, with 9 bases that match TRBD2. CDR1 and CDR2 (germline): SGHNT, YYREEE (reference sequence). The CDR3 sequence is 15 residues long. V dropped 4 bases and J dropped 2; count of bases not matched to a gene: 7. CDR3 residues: CASSAAGGMAYEQYF. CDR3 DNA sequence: TGTGCCAGCAGCGCGGCGGGAGGGATGGCCTACGAGCAGTACTTC.

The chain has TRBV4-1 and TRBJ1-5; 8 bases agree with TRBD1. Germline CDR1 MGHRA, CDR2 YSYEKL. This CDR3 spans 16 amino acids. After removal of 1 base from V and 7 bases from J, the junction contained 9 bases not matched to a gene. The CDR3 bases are TGCGCCAGCAGCCAAGGAGCCAGACAGGGGAGGCAGCCCCAGCATTTT. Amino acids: CASSQGARQGRQPQHF.

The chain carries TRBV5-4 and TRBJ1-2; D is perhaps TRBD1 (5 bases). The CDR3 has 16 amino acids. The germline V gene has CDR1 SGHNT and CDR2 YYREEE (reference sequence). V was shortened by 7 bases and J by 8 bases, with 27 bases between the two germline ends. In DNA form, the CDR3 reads TGTGCCAGCCCCGGAGGCAGCCTAAGTTCCCCAGGGGGCTACACCTTC. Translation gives CASPGGSLSSPGGYTF.

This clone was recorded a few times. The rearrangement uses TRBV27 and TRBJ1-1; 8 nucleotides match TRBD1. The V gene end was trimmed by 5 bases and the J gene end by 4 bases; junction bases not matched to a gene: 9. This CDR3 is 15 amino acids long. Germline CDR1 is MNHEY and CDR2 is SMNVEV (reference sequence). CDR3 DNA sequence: TGTGCCAGCAGTAACAGGGGGATCGATGGCACTGAAGCTTTCTTT. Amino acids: CASSNRGIDGTEAFF.